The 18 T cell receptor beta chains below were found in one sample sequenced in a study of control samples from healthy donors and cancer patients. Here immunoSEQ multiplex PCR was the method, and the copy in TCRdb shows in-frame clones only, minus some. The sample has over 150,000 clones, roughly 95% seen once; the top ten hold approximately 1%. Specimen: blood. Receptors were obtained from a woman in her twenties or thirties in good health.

In DNA form, the CDR3 reads TGCAGCGTTGTAGGGGGAGGTAACTATGGCTACACCTTC. As protein: CSVVGGGNYGYTF. This chain joins TRBV29-1 and TRBJ1-2; a possible D gene is TRBD1 (6 bases). Trimming left V 4 bases short and J 1 base short, with 10 bases between. Germline V CDR1 and CDR2: SQVTM, ANQGSEA. The CDR3 totals 13 residues.

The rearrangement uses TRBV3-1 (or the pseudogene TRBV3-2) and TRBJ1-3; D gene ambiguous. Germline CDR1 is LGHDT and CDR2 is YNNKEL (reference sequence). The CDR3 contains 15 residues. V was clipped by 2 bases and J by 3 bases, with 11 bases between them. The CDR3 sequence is CASSQWGTDGNTIYF. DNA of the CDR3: TGTGCCAGCAGCCAATGGGGTACAGATGGAAACACCATATATTTT.

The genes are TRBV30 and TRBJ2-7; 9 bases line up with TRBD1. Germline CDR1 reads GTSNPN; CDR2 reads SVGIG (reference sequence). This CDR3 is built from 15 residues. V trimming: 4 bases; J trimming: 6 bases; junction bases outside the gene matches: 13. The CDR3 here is CAWNHYGQGLGEQYF. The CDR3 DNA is TGTGCCTGGAATCATTATGGACAGGGGTTGGGCGAGCAGTACTTC.

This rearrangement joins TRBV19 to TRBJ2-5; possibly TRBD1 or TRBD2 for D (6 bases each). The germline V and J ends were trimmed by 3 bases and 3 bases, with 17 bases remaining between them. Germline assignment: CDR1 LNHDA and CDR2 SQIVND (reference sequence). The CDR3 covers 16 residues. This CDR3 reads CASSMAEGGIEETQYF. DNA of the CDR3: TGTGCCAGTAGTATGGCTGAAGGGGGGATCGAAGAGACCCAGTACTTC.

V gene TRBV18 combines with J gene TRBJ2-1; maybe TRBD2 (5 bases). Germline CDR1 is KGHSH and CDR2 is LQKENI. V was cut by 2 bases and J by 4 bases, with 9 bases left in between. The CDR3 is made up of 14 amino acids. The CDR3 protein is CASSPSSGYNEQFF. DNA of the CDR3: TGTGCCAGCTCACCATCCTCGGGGTACAATGAGCAGTTCTTC.

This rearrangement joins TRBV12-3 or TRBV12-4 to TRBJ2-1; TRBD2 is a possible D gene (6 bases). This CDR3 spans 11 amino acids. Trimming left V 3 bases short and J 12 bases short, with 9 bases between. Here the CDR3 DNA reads TGTGCCAGCAGTTTCGGAGGGGCGCAGTTCTTC. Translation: CASSFGGAQFF.

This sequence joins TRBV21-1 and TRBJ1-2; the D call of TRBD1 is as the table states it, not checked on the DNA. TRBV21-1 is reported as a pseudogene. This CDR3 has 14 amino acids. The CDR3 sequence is CASSNPHRDYGYTF. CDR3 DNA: TGTGCCAGCAGCAATCCCCACAGAGACTATGGCTACACCTTC.

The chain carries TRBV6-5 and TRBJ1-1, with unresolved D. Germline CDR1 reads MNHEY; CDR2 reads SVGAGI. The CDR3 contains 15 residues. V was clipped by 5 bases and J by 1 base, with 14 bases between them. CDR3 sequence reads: CASSPIPRRNTEAFF. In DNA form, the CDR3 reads TGTGCCAGCAGTCCCATCCCTAGGAGGAACACTGAAGCTTTCTTT.

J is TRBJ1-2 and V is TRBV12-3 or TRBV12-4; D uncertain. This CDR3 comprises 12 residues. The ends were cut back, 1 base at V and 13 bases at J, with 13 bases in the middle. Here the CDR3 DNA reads TGTGCCAGCAGTTTAGACAGAGGCCGGTCCACCTTC. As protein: CASSLDRGRSTF.

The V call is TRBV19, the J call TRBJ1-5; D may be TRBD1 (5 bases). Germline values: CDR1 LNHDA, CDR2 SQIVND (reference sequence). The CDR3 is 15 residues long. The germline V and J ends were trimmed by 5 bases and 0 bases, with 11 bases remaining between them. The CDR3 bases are TGTGCCAGTAGTCCCGGAGACAGTAGCAATCAGCCCCAGCATTTT. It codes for CASSPGDSSNQPQHF.

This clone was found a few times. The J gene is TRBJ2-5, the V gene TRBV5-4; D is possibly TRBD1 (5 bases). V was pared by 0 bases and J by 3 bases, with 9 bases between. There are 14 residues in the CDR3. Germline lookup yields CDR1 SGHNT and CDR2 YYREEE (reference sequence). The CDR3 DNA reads TGTGCCAGCAGCTTGGCCCGCAGGGAAGAGACCCAGTACTTC. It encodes CASSLARREETQYF.

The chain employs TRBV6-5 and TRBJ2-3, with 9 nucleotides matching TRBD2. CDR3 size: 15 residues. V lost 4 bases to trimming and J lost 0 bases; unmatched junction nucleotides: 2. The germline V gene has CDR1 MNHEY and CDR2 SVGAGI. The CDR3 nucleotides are TGTGCCAGCAGTTCCGCGGGGGGGAGCACAGATACGCAGTATTTT. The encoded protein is CASSSAGGSTDTQYF.

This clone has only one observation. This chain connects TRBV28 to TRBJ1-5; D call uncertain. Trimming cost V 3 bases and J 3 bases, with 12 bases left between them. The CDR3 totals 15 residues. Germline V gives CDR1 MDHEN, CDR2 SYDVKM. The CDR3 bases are TGTGCCAGCAGTTTCTCATCCGGACTCAATCAGCCCCAGCATTTT. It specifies CASSFSSGLNQPQHF.

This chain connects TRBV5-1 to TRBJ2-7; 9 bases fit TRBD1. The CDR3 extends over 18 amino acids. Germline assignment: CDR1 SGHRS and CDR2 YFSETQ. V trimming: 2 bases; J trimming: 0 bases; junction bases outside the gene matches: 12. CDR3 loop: CASSFYLGGQGPSYEQYF. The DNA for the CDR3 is TGCGCCAGCAGCTTCTATCTCGGCGGACAGGGGCCCTCCTACGAGCAGTACTTC.

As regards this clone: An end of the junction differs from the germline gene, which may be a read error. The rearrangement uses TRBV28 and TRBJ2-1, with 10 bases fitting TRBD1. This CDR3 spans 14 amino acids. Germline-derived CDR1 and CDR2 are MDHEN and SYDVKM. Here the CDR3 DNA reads TGTGCGAGCAAGGGGACAGGGGAGGTGGGTGAGCAGTTCTTC. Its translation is CASKGTGEVGEQFF.

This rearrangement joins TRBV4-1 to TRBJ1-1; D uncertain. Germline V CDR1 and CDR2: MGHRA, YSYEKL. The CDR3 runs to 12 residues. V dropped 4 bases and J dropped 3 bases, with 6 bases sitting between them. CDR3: CASSLGHTEAFF. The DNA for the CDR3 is TGCGCCAGCAGCCTGGGTCACACTGAAGCTTTCTTT.

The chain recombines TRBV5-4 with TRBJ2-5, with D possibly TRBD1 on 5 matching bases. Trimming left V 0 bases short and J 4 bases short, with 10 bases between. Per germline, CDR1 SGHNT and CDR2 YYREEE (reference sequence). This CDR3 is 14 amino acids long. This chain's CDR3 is CASSLEGSLETQYF. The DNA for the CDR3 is TGTGCCAGCAGCTTGGAGGGGTCGTTAGAGACCCAGTACTTC.

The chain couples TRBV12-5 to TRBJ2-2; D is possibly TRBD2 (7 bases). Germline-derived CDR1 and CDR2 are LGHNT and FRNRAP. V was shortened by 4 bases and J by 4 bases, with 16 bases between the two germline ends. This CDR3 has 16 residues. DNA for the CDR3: TGTGCTAGTGGTTATAGGGAGGGGGGACTCACCGGGGAGCTGTTTTTT. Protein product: CASGYREGGLTGELFF.